This passage covers 6 T cell receptor beta chains from one sample sequenced in a study of blood T cell repertoires in COVID-19. This table comes from immunoSEQ multiplex PCR, and its TCRdb copy is limited to in-frame clones, with some not included. The sample lists about 240,000 clones, approximately 85% occurring once. The source material was peripheral blood. The receptors stem from a man aged 50 to 60 with COVID-19, enrolled during active disease.

This chain joins TRBV7-3 and TRBJ1-5, with D hard to call. The germline V gene encodes CDR1 SGHTA and CDR2 FQGTGA. The V end was cut by 7 bases, the J end by 3 bases, with 16 bases between. The CDR3 has 15 residues. The chain's CDR3 is CASTPARAHNQPQHF. CDR3 in DNA: TGTGCCAGCACTCCGGCGAGGGCCCACAATCAGCCCCAGCATTTT.

The chain joins TRBV7-8 to TRBJ2-5, with no clear D. Germline V gene data show CDR1 as SGHVS and CDR2 as FQNEAQ. The CDR3 contains 14 residues. V lost 0 bases and J lost 5, with 10 bases in between. CDR3 sequence: CASSLAPSRETQYF. The CDR3 region has the DNA TGTGCCAGCAGCTTAGCGCCTAGTCGGGAGACCCAGTACTTC.

This clone was seen a single time. The rearrangement uses TRBV11-2 and TRBJ2-7; 13 bases match TRBD2. Germline V gene lookup returns CDR1 SGHAT and CDR2 FQNNGV. With 3 bases clipped from V and 12 bases from J, the junction kept 5 bases outside the gene matches. The CDR3 spans 13 residues. The CDR3 reads CASSLTSGGLGYF. CDR3 bases: TGTGCCAGCAGCTTGACTAGCGGGGGGCTTGGGTACTTC.

The chain is built from TRBV6-1 and TRBJ2-5; D gene uncertain. The CDR3 has 14 residues. Trimming cost V 2 bases and J 5 bases, with 12 bases left between them. Germline loops: CDR1 MNHNS, CDR2 SASEGT. CDR3 DNA: TGTGCCAGCAGTGAATCCAGCGTTCGGGAGACCCAGTACTTC. Its protein is CASSESSVRETQYF.

DNA of the CDR3: TGTGCCAGCAGCCATAGCGGCGAAAAACTGTTTTTT. Protein: CASSHSGEKLFF. V gene TRBV12-3 or TRBV12-4 combines with J gene TRBJ1-4; no firm D call. Between the trimmed V and J ends, which lost 6 bases and 8 bases, there was a span of 10 bases. The CDR3 is 12 residues long.

The V call is TRBV10-3, the J call TRBJ2-2; the match to TRBD1 covers 9 bases. After removal of 5 bases from V and 4 bases from J, the junction contained 2 bases not matched to a gene. The CDR3 spans 14 residues. Germline CDR1 is ENHRY and CDR2 is SYGVKD. CDR3 in DNA: TGTGCCATCAGTAAACAGGGGGCCACCGGGGAGCTGTTTTTT. The encoded protein is CAISKQGATGELFF.